A selection of T cell receptor beta chains follows, all from one sample in a study of T cells in Graves' hyperthyroidism and ophthalmopathy. TCRdb reprocessed the multiplex PCR reads via MiXCR and lists one record per CDR3 protein. The table has about 680,000 distinct CDR3 sequences, 30% to 40% seen once; the top ten hold around 30%. Sample: blood. The origin of the receptors is a woman aged 40 to 55 with Graves' hyperthyroidism. The CDR3 runs from the conserved cysteine through the conserved F or W. D genes are given only for firm matches. Size values are once, few and many counts, or a class for expanded clones, and some rows have none.

v_gene	d_gene	j_gene	abundance	CDR3nt	CDR3aa
TRBV7-2	.	TRBJ2-7	many	TGTGCCAGCAGCTCTAGGACAGATTTTTACGAGCAGTACTTC	CASSSRTDFYEQYF
TRBV5-1	TRBD2	TRBJ2-2	many	TGCGCCAGCAGCGGCCGCGGGGGAGAGAACACCGGGGAGCTGTTTTTT	CASSGRGGENTGELFF
TRBV12-3/TRBV12-4	.	TRBJ2-5	few	TGTGCCAGCAGTCATGCCCGACCAAGCGGGTTGGAGACCCAGTACTTC	CASSHARPSGLETQYF
TRBV19	.	TRBJ1-2	.	TGTGCCAGTAGTGCTGCGGACAGTCCCTACTATGGCTACACCTTC	CASSAADSPYYGYTF
TRBV7-9	.	TRBJ1-6	many	TGTGCCAGCAGCTTAGTGGAGGGGCTGGGGAATTCACCCCTCCACTTT	CASSLVEGLGNSPLHF
TRBV7-8	.	TRBJ2-3	.	TGTGCCAGCAGCTTCCGAAGCAGGAGTAGCACAGATACGCAGTATTTT	CASSFRSRSSTDTQYF
TRBV5-5	.	TRBJ2-5	few	TGTGCCAGCAGCACAGACCTGGACAGTAAAGAGACCCAGTACTTC	CASSTDLDSKETQYF
TRBV7-9	TRBD1	TRBJ2-5	once	TGTGCCAGCACCAAGGACAGGGCCGGCGGGGAGACCCAGTACTTC	CASTKDRAGGETQYF
TRBV7-3	.	TRBJ2-5	.	TGTGCCAGCAGCTCCGACTTAGAGACCCAGTACTTC	CASSSDLETQYF
TRBV7-2	.	TRBJ2-1	.	TGTGCCAGCCGGGGGAGCTCCTACAATGAGCAGTTCTTC	CASRGSSYNEQFF
TRBV5-1	.	TRBJ2-2	.	TGTGCCAGCAGCCGGACGAGGATAGGGCGGAACACCGGGGAGCTGTTTTTT	CASSRTRIGRNTGELFF
TRBV7-2	.	TRBJ2-5	.	TGTGCCAGCAAACGACGGAGCGGGTGGCCCGAAGAGACCCAGTACTTC	CASKRRSGWPEETQYF
TRBV19	TRBD2	TRBJ2-5	few	TGTGCCAGTAGTGTCGGACTAGCGGGGGGCTCAAACAAAGAGACCCAGTACTTC	CASSVGLAGGSNKETQYF
TRBV6-6	.	TRBJ2-5	few	TGTGCCAGCAGCTCCCGGGGAGGCCTCATGCAAGAGACCCAGTACTTC	CASSSRGGLMQETQYF
TRBV7-9	.	TRBJ1-6	many	TGTGCCAGCAGGGGGATGCTCGATTCACCCCTCCACTTT	CASRGMLDSPLHF
TRBV7-9	TRBD2	TRBJ2-5	many	TGTGCCAGCAGCTTAGCGCCCCAGCGGGGGGTGGAAGAGACCCAGTACTTC	CASSLAPQRGVEETQYF
TRBV12-3/TRBV12-4	.	TRBJ1-5	few	TGTGCAAACGGGGTTAGCAATCAGCCCCAGCATTTT	CANGVSNQPQHF
TRBV19	.	TRBJ2-5	.	TGTGCCAGTAATCCGGGGGACCAAGAGACCCAGTACTTC	CASNPGDQETQYF
TRBV24-1	.	TRBJ2-7	many	TGTGCCACCAGTGATTCCGGGACGTACTCCTACGAGCAGTACTTC	CATSDSGTYSYEQYF
TRBV7-2	.	TRBJ2-7	.	TGTGCCATCAGTAGTCAGGTAAATGAGCAGTACTTC	CAISSQVNEQYF
TRBV12-3/TRBV12-4	.	TRBJ1-5	many	.	CASSSSGISNQPQHF
TRBV20-1	TRBD2	TRBJ2-5	few	TGCAGTGCTCCCACCGGACGGGGGGGCTATATTACAAAGACCCAGTACTTC	CSAPTGRGGYITKTQYF
TRBV10-3	.	TRBJ2-5	.	TGTGCCAGCAGTCGGGCTACAGGGGGGGTATCAGAGACCCAGTACTTC	CASSRATGGVSETQYF
TRBV6-2/TRBV6-3	.	TRBJ2-5	few	TGTGCCAGCACCCTCACCGGGGGAATCTGGACCCAGTACTTC	CASTLTGGIWTQYF
TRBV12-3/TRBV12-4	.	TRBJ2-5	many	TGTGCCAGCAGTTCAGGACAGCCACAAGAGACCCAGTACTTC	CASSSGQPQETQYF
TRBV20-1	.	TRBJ1-1	.	TGCAGTGCCAGCAGTTACGGGTACGACACTGAAGCTTTCTTT	CSASSYGYDTEAFF
TRBV29-1	.	TRBJ1-1	many	TGCAGCGTTGATTTGACAGGAGTGAACACTGAAGCTTTCTTT	CSVDLTGVNTEAFF
TRBV24-1	.	TRBJ1-5	.	TGTGCCACCAGTGATGCAGGGGTTAGCAATCAGCCCCAGCATTTT	CATSDAGVSNQPQHF
TRBV9	.	TRBJ1-3	few	TGTGCCAGCAGCGGGACGCTCTCTGGAAACACCATATATTTT	CASSGTLSGNTIYF
TRBV10-3	TRBD1	TRBJ2-2	.	TGTGCCATCAGAGGGACAGCGAACACCGGGGAGCTGTTTTTT	CAIRGTANTGELFF
TRBV3-1	.	TRBJ2-5	.	TGTGCCAGCAGCCGACGGGACTTCGGGGAGACCCAGTACTTC	CASSRRDFGETQYF
TRBV10-3	.	TRBJ1-1	.	TGTGCCATCGGGACCTTAGTCGTAGCTTTCTTT	CAIGTLVVAFF
TRBV7-2	TRBD1	TRBJ1-5	few	TGTGCCAGCAGCTTGGTGCGACAGGGCGGCAATCAGCCCCAGCATTTT	CASSLVRQGGNQPQHF
TRBV9	.	TRBJ1-2	.	TGTGCCAGCAGTTTCCCCCGGGCAGGGCTTCCTTATGGCTACACCTTC	CASSFPRAGLPYGYTF
TRBV29-1	TRBD1	TRBJ2-7	many	TGCAGCGCCCGACAGGGGGCAGGCGAGCAGTACTTC	CSARQGAGEQYF
TRBV7-9	.	TRBJ2-5	few	TGTGCCAGCAGCTTAGGGGACTTTGGGGGGTACCAAGAGACCCAGTACTTC	CASSLGDFGGYQETQYF
TRBV6-5	.	TRBJ1-4	few	TGTGCCAGCAGTTTCGGGATTAAGAATGAAAAACTGTTTTTT	CASSFGIKNEKLFF
TRBV5-6	TRBD1	TRBJ2-7	.	TGTGCCAGCAGCCAGTGGACAGGGGATCACTCCTACGAGCAGTACTTC	CASSQWTGDHSYEQYF
TRBV20-1	TRBD2	TRBJ2-3	.	TGCAGTGCTAGAGGGACTAGCGGTGTCGGCACAGATACGCAGTATTTT	CSARGTSGVGTDTQYF
TRBV7-4	.	TRBJ2-7	few	TGCGCCAGCAGCCAAAAGTTCGCCCGCCGCTACGAGCAGTACTTC	CASSQKFARRYEQYF